This TCR beta chain emerged from a study of blood T cell repertoires in COVID-19. This clone has just a few counts. Libraries were prepared by immunoSEQ multiplex PCR; TCRdb keeps only in-frame clonotypes and omits some of them. Of about 200,000 clones detected, approximately 84% appear once; the ten largest clones hold 7.6%. Germline V gene data show CDR1 as SEHNR and CDR2 as FQNEAQ (reference sequence). Trimming pared 5 bases from V and 9 bases from J, leaving 8 bases between. This CDR3 is built from 11 residues. The sequenced sample consisted of peripheral blood. V usage is TRBV7-9 and J usage is TRBJ2-1; no clear D gene. This receptor was obtained from a woman between 50 and 59 years old with active or convalescent COVID-19. CDR3 in DNA: TGTGCCAGCAGCGCTAGTAGTGAGCAGTTCTTC. Protein sequence: CASSASSEQFF.